This entry concerns a single TCR beta chain. The data were obtained in a study of blood T cell repertoires in COVID-19. Study at large: COVID-19 samples collected from the United States, Italy and Spain covered acute and convalescent phases.

Produced via immunoSEQ multiplex PCR; TCRdb's table is partial and in-frame only. The sample lists about 140,000 clones; about 86% were seen once. Sequenced material: peripheral blood. The sequence derives from an older woman with acute or convalescent COVID-19.

The CDR3 DNA follows: TGTGCCAGCAGGGCTCGGGACAGAGTTACTGAAGCTTTCTTT. Its protein is CASRARDRVTEAFF. The V gene is TRBV2, the J gene TRBJ1-1, with TRBD1 matching over 7 bases. The CDR3 runs to 14 residues. Germline-derived CDR1 and CDR2 are SNHLY and FYNNEI. The ends lost 6 bases at V and 5 bases at J; junction bases unmatched: 9.